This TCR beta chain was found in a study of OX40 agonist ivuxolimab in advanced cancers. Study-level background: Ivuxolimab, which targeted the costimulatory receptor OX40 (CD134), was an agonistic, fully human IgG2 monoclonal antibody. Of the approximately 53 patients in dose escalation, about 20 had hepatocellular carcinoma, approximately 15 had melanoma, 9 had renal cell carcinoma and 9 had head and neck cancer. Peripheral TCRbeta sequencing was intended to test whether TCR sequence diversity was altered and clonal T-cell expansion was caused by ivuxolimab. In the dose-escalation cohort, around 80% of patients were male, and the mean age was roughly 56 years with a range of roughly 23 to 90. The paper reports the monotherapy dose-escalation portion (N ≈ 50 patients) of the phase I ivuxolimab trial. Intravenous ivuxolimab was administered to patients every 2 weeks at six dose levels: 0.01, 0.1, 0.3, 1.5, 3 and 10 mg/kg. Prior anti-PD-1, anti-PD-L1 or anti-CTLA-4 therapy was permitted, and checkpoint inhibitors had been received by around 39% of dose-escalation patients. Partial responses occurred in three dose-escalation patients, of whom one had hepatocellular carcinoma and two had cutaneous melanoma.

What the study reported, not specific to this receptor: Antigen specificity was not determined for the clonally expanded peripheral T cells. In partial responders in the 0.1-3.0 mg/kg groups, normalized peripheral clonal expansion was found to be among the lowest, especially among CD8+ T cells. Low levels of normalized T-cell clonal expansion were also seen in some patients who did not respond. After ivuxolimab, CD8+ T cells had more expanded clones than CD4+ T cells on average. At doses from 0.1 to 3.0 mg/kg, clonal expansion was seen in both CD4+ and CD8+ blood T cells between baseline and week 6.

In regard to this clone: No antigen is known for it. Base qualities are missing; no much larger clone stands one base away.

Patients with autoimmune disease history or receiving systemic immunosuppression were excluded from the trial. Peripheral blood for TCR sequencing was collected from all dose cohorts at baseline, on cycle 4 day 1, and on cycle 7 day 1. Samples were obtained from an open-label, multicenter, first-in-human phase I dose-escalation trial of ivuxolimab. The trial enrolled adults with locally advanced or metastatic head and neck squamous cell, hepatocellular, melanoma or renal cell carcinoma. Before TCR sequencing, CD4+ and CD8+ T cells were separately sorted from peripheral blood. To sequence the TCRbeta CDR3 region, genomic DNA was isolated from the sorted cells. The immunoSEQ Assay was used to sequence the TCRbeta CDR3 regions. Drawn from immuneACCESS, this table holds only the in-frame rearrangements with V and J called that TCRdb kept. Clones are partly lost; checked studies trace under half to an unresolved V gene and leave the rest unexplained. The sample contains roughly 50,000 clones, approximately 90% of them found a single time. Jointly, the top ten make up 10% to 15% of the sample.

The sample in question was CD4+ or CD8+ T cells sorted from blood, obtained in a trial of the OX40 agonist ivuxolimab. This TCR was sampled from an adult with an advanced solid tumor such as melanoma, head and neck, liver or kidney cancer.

The DNA reads as follows: TGCGCCAGCAGCCCCACGGCTTGGGGGGACAGGGGCGGCGAGCAGTACTTC. This codes for CASSPTAWGDRGGEQYF. The receptor chain draws on TRBV5-1 and TRBJ2-7, and 10 bases in between align with TRBD1. Sequences SGHRS (CDR1) and YFSETQ (CDR2) are obtained from the germline V gene. The CDR3, from cysteine to phenylalanine, totals 17 residues. The retained sequence is limited to the CDR3, 51 bases, with the frame set at the first base. For this chain, trimming is 4 bases at the V end and 6 bases at the J end, and the number of junction bases without a gene match is 16.